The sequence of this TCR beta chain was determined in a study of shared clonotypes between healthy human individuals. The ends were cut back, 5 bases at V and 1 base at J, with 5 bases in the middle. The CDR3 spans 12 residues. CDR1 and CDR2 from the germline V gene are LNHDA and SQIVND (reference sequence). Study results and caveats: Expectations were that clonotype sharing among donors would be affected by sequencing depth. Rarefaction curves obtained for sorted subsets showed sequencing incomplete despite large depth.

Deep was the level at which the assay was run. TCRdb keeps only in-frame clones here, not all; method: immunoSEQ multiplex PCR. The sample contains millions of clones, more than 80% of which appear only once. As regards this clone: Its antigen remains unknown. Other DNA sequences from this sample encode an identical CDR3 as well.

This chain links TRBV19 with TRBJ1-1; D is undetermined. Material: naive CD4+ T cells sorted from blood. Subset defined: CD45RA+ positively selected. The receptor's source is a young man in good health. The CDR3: CASSSSNTEAFF. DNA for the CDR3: TGTGCCAGTAGTTCGTCGAACACTGAAGCTTTCTTT.